The present TCR beta chain was sequenced within a study of T cell responses to AZD1222 COVID-19 vaccine. Study background: Second-dose schedules of about 4 or about 12 weeks were combined.

V shed 6 bases and J shed 3 bases, with 12 bases lying between them. The length of the CDR3 is 13 residues. CDR1 MNHEY and CDR2 SVGEGT come from the germline V gene. The method was immunoSEQ multiplex PCR; TCRdb's version includes in-frame clones alone and lacks a portion of them. The sample lists 100,000 to 150,000 clones, approximately 84% occurring once. J is TRBJ2-7 and V is TRBV6-2 or TRBV6-3; no reliable D call. The source of this sequence is an adult in good health. Sequencing was performed on peripheral blood, taken on day 0 of AZD1222 vaccination. The CDR3 reads CASSYIPYYEQYF. In nucleotides, the CDR3 is TGTGCCAGCAGCTATATACCCTACTACGAGCAGTACTTC.